This TCR beta chain was captured by sequencing in a study of graft-versus-host responses after intestinal transplantation. The wider study: All recipients were given anti-thymocyte globulin induction, and tacrolimus and steroids were then administered for roughly 3 years. Study findings and constraints: Those patients showing graft-donor T cell macrochimerism displayed high graft-versus-host to host-versus-graft clonal ratios in allografts. Some GvH clones appeared in ileal mucosa or blood before recipient bone marrow.

Only in-frame clones appear in the TCRdb table, and some are missing; sequencing was by immunoSEQ multiplex PCR. In the table there are about 97,000 clones, 75% to 95% of which are singletons. This clone was recorded once. Its antigen is as yet unknown. The CDR3 runs 17 residues. V lost 5 bases to trimming and J lost 6 bases; unmatched junction nucleotides: 13. Germline CDR1 SEHNR, CDR2 FQNEAQ (reference sequence). This sequence originates from a human patient who received an intestinal transplant, so some T cells may come from the graft donor. The sequenced sample was PBMCs, obtained roughly 68 weeks after intestinal transplant. The V call is TRBV7-9, the J call TRBJ2-3; 11 nucleotides match TRBD2. CDR3 in DNA: TGTGCCAGCAGCCCCGGGACTAGCGGACCTCCCCCGGATACGCAGTATTTT. Protein sequence: CASSPGTSGPPPDTQYF.